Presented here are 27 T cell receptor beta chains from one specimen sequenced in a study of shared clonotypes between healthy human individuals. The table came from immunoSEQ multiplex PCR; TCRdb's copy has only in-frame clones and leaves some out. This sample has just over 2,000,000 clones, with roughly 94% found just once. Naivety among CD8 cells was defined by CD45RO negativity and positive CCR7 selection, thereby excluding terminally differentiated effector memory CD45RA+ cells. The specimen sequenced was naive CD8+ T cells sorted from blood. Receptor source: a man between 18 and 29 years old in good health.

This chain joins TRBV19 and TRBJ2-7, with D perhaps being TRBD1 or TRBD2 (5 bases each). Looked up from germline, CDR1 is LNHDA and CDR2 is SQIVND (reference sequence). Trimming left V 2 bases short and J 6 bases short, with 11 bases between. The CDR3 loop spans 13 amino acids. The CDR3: CASSILGESEQYF. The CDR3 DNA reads TGTGCCAGTAGTATACTGGGGGAGAGCGAGCAGTACTTC.

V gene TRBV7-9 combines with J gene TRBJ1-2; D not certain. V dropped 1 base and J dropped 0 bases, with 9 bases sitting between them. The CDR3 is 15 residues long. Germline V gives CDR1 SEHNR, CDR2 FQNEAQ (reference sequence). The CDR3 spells CASSLDPGSNYGYTF. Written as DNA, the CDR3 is TGTGCCAGCAGCTTAGATCCGGGGTCTAACTATGGCTACACCTTC.

The CDR3 here is CASSGAGRSYEQYF. The DNA of the CDR3 is TGTGCCAGTAGTGGGGCGGGACGCTCCTACGAGCAGTACTTC. The chain carries TRBV19 and TRBJ2-7; D might be TRBD2 (6 bases). This CDR3 comprises 14 residues. Trimming cost V 5 bases and J 0 bases, with 11 bases left between them. Germline V gene data show CDR1 as LNHDA and CDR2 as SQIVND (reference sequence).

CDR3 loop: CASSDSGTPVRDTIYF. CDR3 in DNA: TGTGCCAGCAGCGATTCCGGGACTCCTGTCCGTGACACCATATATTTT. The V call is TRBV5-5, the J call TRBJ1-3; tentative D call: TRBD1 (5 bases). Germline V gene sequence: CDR1 SGHKS, CDR2 YYEKEE (reference sequence). Trimming cost V 4 bases and J 8 bases, with 22 bases left between them. The CDR3 is made up of 16 amino acids. Together with reference TRBV5-5 and TRBJ1-3, the CDR3 gives the full variable domain: DAGVTQSPTHLIKTRGQQVTLRCSPISGHKSVSWYQQVLGQGPQFIFQYYEKEERGRGNFPDRFSARQFPNYSSELNVNALLLGDSALYLCASSDSGTPVRDTIYFGEGSWLTVV.

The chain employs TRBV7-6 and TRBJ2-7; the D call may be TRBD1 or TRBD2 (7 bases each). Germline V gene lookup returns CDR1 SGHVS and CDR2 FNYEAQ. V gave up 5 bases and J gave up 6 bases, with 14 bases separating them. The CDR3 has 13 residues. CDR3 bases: TGTGCCAGCAGCCAGGGGGGGGGTCCCGAGCAGTACTTC. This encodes CASSQGGGPEQYF.

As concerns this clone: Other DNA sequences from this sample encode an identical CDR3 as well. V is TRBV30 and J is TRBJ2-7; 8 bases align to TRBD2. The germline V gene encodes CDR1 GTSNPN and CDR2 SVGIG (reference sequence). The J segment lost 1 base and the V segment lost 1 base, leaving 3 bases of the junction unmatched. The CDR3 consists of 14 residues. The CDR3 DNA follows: TGTGCCTGGAGTGATGCGGGAGGATCCTACGAGCAGTACTTC. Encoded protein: CAWSDAGGSYEQYF.

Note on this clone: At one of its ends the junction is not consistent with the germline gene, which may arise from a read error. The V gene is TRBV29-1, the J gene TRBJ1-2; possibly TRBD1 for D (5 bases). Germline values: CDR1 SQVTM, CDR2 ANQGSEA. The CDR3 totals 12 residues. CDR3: CSVEGVGYGYTF. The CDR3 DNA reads TGCAGCGTGGAAGGGGTTGGCTATGGCTACACCTTC.

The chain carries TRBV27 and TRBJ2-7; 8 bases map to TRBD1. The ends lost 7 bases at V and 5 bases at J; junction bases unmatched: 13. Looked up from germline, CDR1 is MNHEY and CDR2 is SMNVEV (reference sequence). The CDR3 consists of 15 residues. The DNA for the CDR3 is TGTGCCAGCAAGCAGACAGGGGTCATTATCCACGAGCAGTACTTC. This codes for CASKQTGVIIHEQYF.

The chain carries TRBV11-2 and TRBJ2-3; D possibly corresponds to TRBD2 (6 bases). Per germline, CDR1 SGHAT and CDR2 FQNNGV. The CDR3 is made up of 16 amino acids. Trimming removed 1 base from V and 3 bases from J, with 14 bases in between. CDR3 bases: TGTGCCAGCAGCTTAGGTATCGAGCGGGCGACAGATACGCAGTATTTT. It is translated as CASSLGIERATDTQYF. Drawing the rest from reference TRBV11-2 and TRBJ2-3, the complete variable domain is EAGVAQSPRYKIIEKRQSVAFWCNPISGHATLYWYQQILGQGPKLLIQFQNNGVVDDSQLPKDRFSAERLKGVDSTLKIQPAKLEDSAVYLCASSLGIERATDTQYFGPGTRLTVL.

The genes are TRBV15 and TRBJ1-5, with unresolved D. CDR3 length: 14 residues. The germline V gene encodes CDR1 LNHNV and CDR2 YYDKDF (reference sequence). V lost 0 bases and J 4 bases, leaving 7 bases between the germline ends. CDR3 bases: TGTGCCACCAGCAGAGATCTGATAAATCAGCCCCAGCATTTT. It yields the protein CATSRDLINQPQHF.

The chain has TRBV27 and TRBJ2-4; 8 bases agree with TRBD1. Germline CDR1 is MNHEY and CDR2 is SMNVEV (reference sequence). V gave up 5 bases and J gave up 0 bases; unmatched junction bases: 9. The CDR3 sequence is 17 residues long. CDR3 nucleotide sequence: TGTGCCAGCAGTATAGGACAGGGAGAACTAGCCAAAAACATTCAGTACTTC. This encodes CASSIGQGELAKNIQYF.

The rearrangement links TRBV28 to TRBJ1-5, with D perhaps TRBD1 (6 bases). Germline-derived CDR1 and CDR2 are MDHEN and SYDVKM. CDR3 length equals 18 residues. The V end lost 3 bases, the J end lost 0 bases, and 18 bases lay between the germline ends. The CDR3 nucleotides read TGTGCCAGCAGTTTGTTAGTCCCCACAGGGTATAGCAATCAGCCCCAGCATTTT. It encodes CASSLLVPTGYSNQPQHF.

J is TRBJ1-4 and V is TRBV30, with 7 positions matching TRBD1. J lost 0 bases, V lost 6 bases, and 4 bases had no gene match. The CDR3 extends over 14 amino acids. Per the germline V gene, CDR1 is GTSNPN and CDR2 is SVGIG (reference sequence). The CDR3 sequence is CACGQETTNEKLFF. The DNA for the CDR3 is TGTGCCTGCGGACAGGAGACAACTAATGAAAAACTGTTTTTT.

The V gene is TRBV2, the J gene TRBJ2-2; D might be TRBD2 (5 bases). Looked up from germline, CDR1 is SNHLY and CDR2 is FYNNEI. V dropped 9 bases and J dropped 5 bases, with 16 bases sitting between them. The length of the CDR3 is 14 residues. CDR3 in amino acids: CASSYPAETGELFF. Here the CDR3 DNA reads TGTGCCAGTAGTTATCCAGCGGAAACCGGGGAGCTGTTTTTT.

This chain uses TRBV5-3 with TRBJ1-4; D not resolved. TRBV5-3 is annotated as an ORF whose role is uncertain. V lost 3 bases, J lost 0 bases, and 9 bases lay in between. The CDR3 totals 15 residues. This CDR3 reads CARSCLDATNEKLFF. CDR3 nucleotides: TGTGCCAGAAGCTGCCTGGATGCAACTAATGAAAAACTGTTTTTT.

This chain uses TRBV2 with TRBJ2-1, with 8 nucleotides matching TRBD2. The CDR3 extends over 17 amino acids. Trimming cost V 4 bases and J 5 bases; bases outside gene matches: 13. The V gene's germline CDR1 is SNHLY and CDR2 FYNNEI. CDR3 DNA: TGTGCCAGCAGTGTTGGGGCTAGCGGGCCCTTCGACAATGAGCAGTTCTTC. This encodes CASSVGASGPFDNEQFF.

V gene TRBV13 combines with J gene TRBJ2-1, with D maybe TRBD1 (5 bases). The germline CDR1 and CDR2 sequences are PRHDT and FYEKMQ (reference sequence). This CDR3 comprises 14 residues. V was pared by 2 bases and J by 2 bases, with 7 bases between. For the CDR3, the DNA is TGTGCCAGCAGCTTACCAGGGACCTACAATGAGCAGTTCTTC. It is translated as CASSLPGTYNEQFF.

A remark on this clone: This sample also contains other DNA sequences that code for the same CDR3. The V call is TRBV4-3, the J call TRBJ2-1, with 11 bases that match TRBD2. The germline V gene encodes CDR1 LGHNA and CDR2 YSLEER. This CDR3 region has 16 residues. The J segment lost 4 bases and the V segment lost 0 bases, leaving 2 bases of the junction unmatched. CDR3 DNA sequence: TGCGCCAGCAGCCAAGATCGACTAGCGGGATACAATGAGCAGTTCTTC. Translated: CASSQDRLAGYNEQFF.

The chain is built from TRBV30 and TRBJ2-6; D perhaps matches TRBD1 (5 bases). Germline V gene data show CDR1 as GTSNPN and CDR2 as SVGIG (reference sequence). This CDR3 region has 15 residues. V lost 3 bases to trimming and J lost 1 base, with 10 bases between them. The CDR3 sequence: CAWSEGVSGANVLTF. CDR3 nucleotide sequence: TGTGCCTGGAGCGAAGGGGTTTCTGGGGCCAACGTCCTGACTTTC.

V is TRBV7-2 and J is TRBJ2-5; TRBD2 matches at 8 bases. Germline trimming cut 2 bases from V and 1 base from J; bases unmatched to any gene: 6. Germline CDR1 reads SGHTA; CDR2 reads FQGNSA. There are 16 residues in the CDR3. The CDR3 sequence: CASSLLGLAGQETQYF. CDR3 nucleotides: TGTGCCAGCAGCTTACTTGGCCTAGCGGGCCAAGAGACCCAGTACTTC.

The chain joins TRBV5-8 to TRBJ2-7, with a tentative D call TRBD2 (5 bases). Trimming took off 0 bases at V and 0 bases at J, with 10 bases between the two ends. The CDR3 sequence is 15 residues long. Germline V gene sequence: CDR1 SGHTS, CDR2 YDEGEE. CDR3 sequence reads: CASSLAGSLSYEQYF. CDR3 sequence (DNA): TGTGCCAGCAGCTTGGCGGGGAGCCTCTCCTACGAGCAGTACTTC.

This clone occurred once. The chain's CDR3 is CASIPWAGMNYGYTF. The CDR3 region has the DNA TGTGCCAGCATCCCCTGGGCAGGGATGAACTATGGCTACACCTTC. The chain combines TRBV2 with TRBJ1-2; TRBD1 might be the D (5 bases). The ends were cut back, 7 bases at V and 2 bases at J, with 17 bases in the middle. The CDR3 totals 15 residues. CDR1 and CDR2 from the germline V gene are SNHLY and FYNNEI.

The DNA of the CDR3 is TGTGCCGGACGGGACACTACCCTGAACACTGAAGCTTTCTTT. Amino acid sequence: CAGRDTTLNTEAFF. The gene calls are TRBV6-6 and TRBJ1-1; weak D call: TRBD1 (6 bases). The CDR3 is made up of 14 amino acids. V lost 11 bases, J lost 0 bases, and 16 bases lay in between. The V gene's germline CDR1 is MNHNY and CDR2 SVGAGI (reference sequence).

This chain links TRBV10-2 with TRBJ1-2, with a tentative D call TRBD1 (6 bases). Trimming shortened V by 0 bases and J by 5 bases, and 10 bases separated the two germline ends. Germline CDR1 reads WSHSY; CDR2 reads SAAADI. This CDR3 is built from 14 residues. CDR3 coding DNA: TGCGCCAGCAGTGAGTCAAAGGGGGGATATGGCTACACCTTC. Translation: CASSESKGGYGYTF.

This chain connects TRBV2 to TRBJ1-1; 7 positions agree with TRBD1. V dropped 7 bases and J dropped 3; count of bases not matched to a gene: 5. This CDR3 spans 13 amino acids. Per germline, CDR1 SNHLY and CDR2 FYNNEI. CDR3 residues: CASIPTGDTEAFF. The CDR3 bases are TGTGCCAGCATACCAACAGGGGACACTGAAGCTTTCTTT.

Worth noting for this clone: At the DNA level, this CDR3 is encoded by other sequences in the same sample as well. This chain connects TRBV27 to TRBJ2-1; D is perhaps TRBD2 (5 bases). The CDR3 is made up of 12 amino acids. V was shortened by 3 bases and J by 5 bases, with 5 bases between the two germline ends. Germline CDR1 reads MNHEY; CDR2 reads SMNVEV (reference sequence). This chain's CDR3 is CASSLRDNEQFF. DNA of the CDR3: TGTGCCAGCAGTTTGCGGGACAATGAGCAGTTCTTC.

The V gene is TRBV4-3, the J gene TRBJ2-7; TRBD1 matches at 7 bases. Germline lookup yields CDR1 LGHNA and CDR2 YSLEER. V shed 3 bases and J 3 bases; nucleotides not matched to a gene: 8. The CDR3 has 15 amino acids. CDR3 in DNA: TGCGCCAGCAGCCATGACCGGGACAGAGGCTACGAGCAGTACTTC. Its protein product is CASSHDRDRGYEQYF.